This T cell receptor (beta chain) was profiled in a study of early T cells in non-severe SARS-CoV-2 infection. Study-wide context: Sequenced bulk RNA came from whole blood that was unsorted, and chains were unpaired. Study-wide results and limits: Comparison of clonotypes with VDJdb favored anti-spike CD8 responses while missing private and CD4 specificities.

Trimming pared 3 bases from V and 1 base from J, leaving 12 bases between. The CDR3 runs 15 residues. CDR1 is SNHLY and CDR2 is FYNNEI in the germline V gene. Concerning this clonotype itself: No antigen is known for it.

Attachment of unique molecular identifiers to individual cDNA molecules was performed. TCRdb called the 5' RACE reads again in MiXCR, with one record for every CDR3 protein. The sample has about 64,000 distinct CDR3 sequences; 4.9% are singletons. The genes are TRBV2 and TRBJ1-1; D might be TRBD1 (5 bases). The clonotype comes from an adult who was a healthcare worker with PCR-confirmed SARS-CoV-2 infection or an uninfected control (not recorded which). Sequenced: whole blood. CDR3 DNA sequence: TGTGCCAGCAGTGATCAGGGCGGGGGGAACACTGAAGCTTTCTTT. This gives the protein CASSDQGGGNTEAFF.